A single sample gave rise to the 17 T cell receptor beta chains below, sequenced in a study of T cell responses to AZD1222 COVID-19 vaccine. Repertoires were generated with immunoSEQ multiplex PCR, while TCRdb's copy carries only in-frame clones and drops some. The profile shows over 85,000 clones, 70% to 90% of them singletons. The material sequenced was peripheral blood, taken on day 0 of AZD1222 vaccination. All receptors derive from an adult in good health.

This clone turned up a few times. The chain is built from TRBV5-6 and TRBJ1-1, with D uncertain. The germline V gene encodes CDR1 SGHDT and CDR2 YYEEEE. The V end was cut by 5 bases, the J end by 1 base, with 9 bases between. This CDR3 has 13 residues. DNA of the CDR3: TGTGCCAGCAGAGGAAGTAGGAACACTGAAGCTTTCTTT. Residues: CASRGSRNTEAFF. The full variable domain, completed using reference TRBV5-6 and TRBJ1-1, is DAGVTQSPTHLIKTRGQQVTLRCSPKSGHDTVSWYQQALGQGPQFIFQYYEEEERQRGNFPDRFSGHQFPNYSSELNVNALLLGDSALYLCASRGSRNTEAFFGQGTRLTVV.

The J gene is TRBJ1-5, the V gene TRBV6-2 or TRBV6-3, with D unresolved. The germline V and J ends were trimmed by 8 bases and 5 bases, with 7 bases remaining between them. Germline values: CDR1 MNHEY, CDR2 SVGEGT. CDR3 length equals 11 residues. The CDR3 sequence: CASGPYQPQHF. In nucleotides, the CDR3 is TGTGCCAGCGGCCCCTATCAGCCCCAGCATTTT.

The J gene is TRBJ2-1, the V gene TRBV6-4, with D perhaps TRBD1 (5 bases). The CDR3 is made up of 19 amino acids. V was cut by 2 bases and J by 0 bases, with 20 bases left in between. CDR1 and CDR2 from the germline V gene are MRHNA and SNTAGT. CDR3: CASSDAYMGRPRSYNEQFF. The CDR3 DNA is TGTGCCAGCAGTGACGCGTATATGGGGCGACCGCGCTCCTACAATGAGCAGTTCTTC.

The genes are TRBV19 and TRBJ2-3, with 9 bases identical to TRBD1. V lost 3 bases and J lost 4; bases outside the gene matches: 8. CDR1 LNHDA and CDR2 SQIVND come from the germline V gene (reference sequence). The CDR3 is made up of 16 amino acids. The CDR3 DNA reads as TGTGCCAGTAGTATCGGCGGGACAGGGTTTCCAGATACGCAGTATTTT. Translation: CASSIGGTGFPDTQYF.

This clone was counted only a few times. The rearrangement joins TRBV6-8 to TRBJ2-3, with 9 bases that match TRBD2. Germline trimming cut 7 bases from V and 0 bases from J; bases unmatched to any gene: 26. This CDR3 comprises 22 residues. The germline gives CDR1 MNHGY, CDR2 SAAAGT. In DNA form, the CDR3 reads TGTGCCAGCAATCACGGTTTGGCAGCGGGAGGATCAAATTTGCCTAGCACAGATACGCAGTATTTT. This encodes CASNHGLAAGGSNLPSTDTQYF.

V and J are TRBV3-1 (or the pseudogene TRBV3-2) and TRBJ1-6, with a possible D match to TRBD1 (6 bases). V was pared by 4 bases and J by 12 bases, with 13 bases between. The germline gives CDR1 LGHDT, CDR2 YNNKEL (reference sequence). The CDR3 consists of 13 residues. As DNA, the CDR3 is TGTGCCAGCAGCCGGGACATTAGTCGACCCCTCCACTTT. Residues: CASSRDISRPLHF.

The chain joins TRBV7-2 to TRBJ2-7, with TRBD1 as a possible D gene (5 bases). The V end lost 1 base, the J end lost 0 bases, and 7 bases lay between the germline ends. From germline, CDR1 is SGHTA and CDR2 FQGNSA. The CDR3 consists of 14 residues. The CDR3 DNA is TGTGCCAGCAGCTTAGGGACACACTCCTACGAGCAGTACTTC. Its translation is CASSLGTHSYEQYF.

The chain has TRBV6-6 and TRBJ1-5, with 7 bases identical to TRBD1. The trim removed 6 bases at V and 0 bases at J, leaving 5 bases unmatched. In germline, CDR1 is MNHNY, CDR2 SVGAGI (reference sequence). The CDR3 consists of 15 residues. The CDR3 sequence is CASRTGTDSNQPQHF. CDR3 nucleotides: TGTGCCAGCAGGACCGGGACAGATAGCAATCAGCCCCAGCATTTT.

The rearrangement joins TRBV11-2 to TRBJ2-7; TRBD2 agrees at 10 bases. V lost 7 bases to trimming and J lost 1 base; unmatched junction nucleotides: 4. Germline values: CDR1 SGHAT, CDR2 FQNNGV. The CDR3 contains 14 residues. The CDR3 bases are TGTGCCAGCACCCTAGCGGGGGCTTCCTACGAGCAGTACTTC. This sequence encodes CASTLAGASYEQYF. Filled out from reference TRBV11-2 and TRBJ2-7, the complete variable domain reads EAGVAQSPRYKIIEKRQSVAFWCNPISGHATLYWYQQILGQGPKLLIQFQNNGVVDDSQLPKDRFSAERLKGVDSTLKIQPAKLEDSAVYLCASTLAGASYEQYFGPGTRLTVT.

The rearrangement links TRBV19 to TRBJ2-1; TRBD2 matches 12 bases. Germline V gene lookup returns CDR1 LNHDA and CDR2 SQIVND (reference sequence). This CDR3 is 21 amino acids long. The V and J ends lost 6 bases and 7 bases, in that order; junction bases with no gene match: 25. CDR3 coding DNA: TGTGCCAGTAGCCTCCATGGGGCAGGGGGCGCGACTAGCGGGGGCAGGAATGAGCAGTTCTTC. Translation: CASSLHGAGGATSGGRNEQFF. The complete variable domain, with remaining parts taken from reference TRBV19 and TRBJ2-1, reads DGGITQSPKYLFRKEGQNVTLSCEQNLNHDAMYWYRQDPGQGLRLIYYSQIVNDFQKGDIAEGYSVSREKKESFPLTVTSAQKNPTAFYLCASSLHGAGGATSGGRNEQFFGPGTRLTVL.

The V call is TRBV7-2, the J call TRBJ1-1; 7 nucleotides agree with TRBD1. The length of the CDR3 is 14 residues. Germline values: CDR1 SGHTA, CDR2 FQGNSA. J was trimmed by 5 bases and V by 6 bases; bases with no gene match: 9. As DNA, the CDR3 is TGTGCCAGCAGGGTAGGGGGCCGGGAAACTGAAGCTTTCTTT. This translates into CASRVGGRETEAFF.

This chain connects TRBV30 to TRBJ1-1, with D hard to call. The CDR3 extends over 13 amino acids. CDR1 is GTSNPN, CDR2 SVGIG, per germline (reference sequence). V dropped 0 bases and J dropped 2 bases, with 7 bases sitting between them. CDR3 DNA sequence: TGTGCCTGGAGTGTAATCCTAAACACTGAAGCTTTCTTT. This codes for CAWSVILNTEAFF.

The chain joins TRBV9 to TRBJ1-2, with D possibly TRBD1 on 6 matching bases. From germline, CDR1 is SGDLS and CDR2 YYNGEE. The CDR3 consists of 18 residues. The V and J ends lost 4 bases and 0 bases respectively, with 22 bases between them. This CDR3 reads CASSSYAGRGPANYGYTF. In DNA form, the CDR3 reads TGTGCCAGCAGCTCCTACGCTGGGCGGGGGCCAGCTAACTATGGCTACACCTTC.

CDR3 in DNA: TGTGCCAGCAGTGAATACAGTCAGCCCCCCTACGAGCAGTACTTC. Protein product: CASSEYSQPPYEQYF. The rearrangement joins TRBV6-1 to TRBJ2-7; D is ambiguous. With 2 bases removed from V and 2 bases from J, the gap between germline ends came to 13 bases. CDR1 and CDR2 from the germline V gene are MNHNS and SASEGT. The CDR3 totals 15 residues.

This rearrangement joins TRBV7-9 to TRBJ2-2; no reliable D call. CDR3 length: 14 residues. With 5 bases removed from V and 6 bases from J, the gap between germline ends came to 13 bases. Germline V gene lookup returns CDR1 SEHNR and CDR2 FQNEAQ (reference sequence). The CDR3 coding sequence is TGTGCCAGCAGCACATGGCCCTCGGCCGGGGAGCTGTTTTTT. This codes for CASSTWPSAGELFF.

The J gene is TRBJ1-2, the V gene TRBV7-9; unclear D gene. The CDR3 length is 13 residues. The V and J ends lost 5 bases and 2 bases respectively, with 9 bases between them. In germline, CDR1 is SEHNR, CDR2 FQNEAQ (reference sequence). CDR3 amino acids: CASSASRNYGYTF. The CDR3 bases are TGTGCCAGCAGCGCCTCTAGGAACTATGGCTACACCTTC.

V is TRBV19 and J is TRBJ2-5, with 7 bases fitting TRBD1. Per germline, CDR1 LNHDA and CDR2 SQIVND (reference sequence). CDR3 length: 13 residues. The trim removed 8 bases at V and 4 bases at J, leaving 7 bases unmatched. In DNA form, the CDR3 reads TGTGCCAGTGGTCAGGGGGTCGGAGAGACCCAGTACTTC. This translates into CASGQGVGETQYF.